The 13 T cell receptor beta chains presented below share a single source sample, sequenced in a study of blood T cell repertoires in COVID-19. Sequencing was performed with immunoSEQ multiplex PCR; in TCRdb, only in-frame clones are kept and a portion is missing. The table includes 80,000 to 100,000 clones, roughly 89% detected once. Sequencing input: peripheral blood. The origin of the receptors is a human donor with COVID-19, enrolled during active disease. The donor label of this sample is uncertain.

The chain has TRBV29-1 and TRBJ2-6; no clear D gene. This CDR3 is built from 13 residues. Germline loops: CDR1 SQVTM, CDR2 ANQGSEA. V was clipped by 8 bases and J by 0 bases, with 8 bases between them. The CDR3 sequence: CSTYNSGANVLTF. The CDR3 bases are TGCAGCACGTACAACTCTGGGGCCAACGTCCTGACTTTC. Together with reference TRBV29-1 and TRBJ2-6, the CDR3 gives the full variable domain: SAVISQKPSRDICQRGTSLTIQCQVDSQVTMMFWYRQQPGQSLTLIATANQGSEATYESGFVIDKFPISRPNLTFSTLTVSNMSPEDSSIYLCSTYNSGANVLTFGAGSRLTVL.

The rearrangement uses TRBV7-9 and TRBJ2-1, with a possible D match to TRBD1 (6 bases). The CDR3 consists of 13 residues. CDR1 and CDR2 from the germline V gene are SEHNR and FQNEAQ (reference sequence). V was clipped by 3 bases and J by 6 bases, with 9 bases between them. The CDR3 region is CASSFGQTNEQFF. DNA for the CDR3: TGTGCCAGCAGCTTCGGACAGACCAATGAGCAGTTCTTC. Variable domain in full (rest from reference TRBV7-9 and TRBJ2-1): DTGVSQNPRHKITKRGQNVTFRCDPISEHNRLYWYRQTLGQGPEFLTYFQNEAQLEKSRLLSDRFSAERPKGSFSTLEIQRTEQGDSAMYLCASSFGQTNEQFFGPGTRLTVL.

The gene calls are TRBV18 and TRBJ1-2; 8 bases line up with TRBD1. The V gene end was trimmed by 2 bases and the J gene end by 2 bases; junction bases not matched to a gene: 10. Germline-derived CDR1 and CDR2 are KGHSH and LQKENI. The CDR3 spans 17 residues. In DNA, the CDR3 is TGTGCCAGCTCACCAGGGCAGGGGGCGCCCCGGAACTATGGCTACACCTTC. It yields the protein CASSPGQGAPRNYGYTF.

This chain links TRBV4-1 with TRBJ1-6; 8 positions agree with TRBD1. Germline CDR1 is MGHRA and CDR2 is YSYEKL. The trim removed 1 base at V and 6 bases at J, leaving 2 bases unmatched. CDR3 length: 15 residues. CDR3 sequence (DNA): TGCGCCAGCAGCCAAGCGGACAGGGTTAATTCACCCCTCCACTTT. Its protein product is CASSQADRVNSPLHF.

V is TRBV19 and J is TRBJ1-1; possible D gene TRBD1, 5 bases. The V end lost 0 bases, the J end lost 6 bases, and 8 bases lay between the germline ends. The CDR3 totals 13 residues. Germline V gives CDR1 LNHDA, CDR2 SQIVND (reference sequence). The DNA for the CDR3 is TGTGCCAGTAGTATAGAGTGGGGGGCTGAAGCTTTCTTT. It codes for CASSIEWGAEAFF.

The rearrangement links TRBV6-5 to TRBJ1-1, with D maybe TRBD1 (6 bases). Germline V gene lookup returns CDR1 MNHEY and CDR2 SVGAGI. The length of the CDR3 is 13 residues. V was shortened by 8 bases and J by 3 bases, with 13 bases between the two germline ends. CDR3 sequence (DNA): TGTGCCAGCTACGAGGGGGTAGACACTGAAGCTTTCTTT. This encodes CASYEGVDTEAFF.

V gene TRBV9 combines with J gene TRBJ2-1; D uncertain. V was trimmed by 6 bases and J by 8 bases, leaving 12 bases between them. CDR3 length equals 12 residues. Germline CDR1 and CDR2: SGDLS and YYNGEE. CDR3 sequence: CASTAYLDEQFF. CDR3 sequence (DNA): TGTGCCAGCACCGCCTATTTGGATGAGCAGTTCTTC. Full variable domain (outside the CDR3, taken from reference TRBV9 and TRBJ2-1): DSGVTQTPKHLITATGQRVTLRCSPRSGDLSVYWYQQSLDQGLQFLIQYYNGEERAKGNILERFSAQQFPDLHSELNLSSLELGDSALYFCASTAYLDEQFFGPGTRLTVL.

The CDR3 DNA reads TGTGCCATCAGGGGGACAGGGGGCAATCAGCCCCAGCATTTT. Its translation is CAIRGTGGNQPQHF. The chain combines TRBV10-3 with TRBJ1-5; 10 nucleotides line up with TRBD1. Per the germline V gene, CDR1 is ENHRY and CDR2 is SYGVKD. V dropped 6 bases and J dropped 2; count of bases not matched to a gene: 1. The CDR3 runs to 14 residues.

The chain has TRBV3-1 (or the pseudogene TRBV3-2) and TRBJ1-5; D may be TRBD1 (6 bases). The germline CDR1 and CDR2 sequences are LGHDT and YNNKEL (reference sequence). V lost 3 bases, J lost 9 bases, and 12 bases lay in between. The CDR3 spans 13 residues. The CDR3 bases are TGTGCCAGCAGCCACCTGGACAGAGGGCCCCAGCATTTT. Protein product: CASSHLDRGPQHF.

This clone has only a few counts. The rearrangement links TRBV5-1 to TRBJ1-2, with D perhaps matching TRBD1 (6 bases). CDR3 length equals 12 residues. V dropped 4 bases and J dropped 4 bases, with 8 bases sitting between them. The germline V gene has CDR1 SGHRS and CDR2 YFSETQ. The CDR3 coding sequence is TGCGCCAGCAGCCCGGACAGCTATGGCTACACCTTC. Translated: CASSPDSYGYTF.

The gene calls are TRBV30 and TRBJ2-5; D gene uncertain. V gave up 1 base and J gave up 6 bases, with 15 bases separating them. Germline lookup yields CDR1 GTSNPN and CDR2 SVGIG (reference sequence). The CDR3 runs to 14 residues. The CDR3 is CAWSENRFPKTQYF. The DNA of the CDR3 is TGTGCCTGGAGTGAAAACCGGTTTCCAAAGACCCAGTACTTC.

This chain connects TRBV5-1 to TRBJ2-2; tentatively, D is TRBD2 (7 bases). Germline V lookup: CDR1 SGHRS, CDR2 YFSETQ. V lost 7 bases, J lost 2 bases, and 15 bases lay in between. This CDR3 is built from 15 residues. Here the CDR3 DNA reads TGCGCCAGCTCTTCTTGGGGGGGCAACACCGGGGAGCTGTTTTTT. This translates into CASSSWGGNTGELFF.

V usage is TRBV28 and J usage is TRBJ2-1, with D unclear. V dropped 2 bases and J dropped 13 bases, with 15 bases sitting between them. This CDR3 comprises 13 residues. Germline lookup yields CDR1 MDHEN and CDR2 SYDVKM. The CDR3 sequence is CASSLPQTSLQFF. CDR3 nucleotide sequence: TGTGCCAGCAGTTTACCACAGACATCCCTTCAGTTCTTC. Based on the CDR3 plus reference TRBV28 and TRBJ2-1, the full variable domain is DVKVTQSSRYLVKRTGEKVFLECVQDMDHENMFWYRQDPGLGLRLIYFSYDVKMKEKGDIPEGYSVSREKKERFSLILESASTNQTSMYLCASSLPQTSLQFFGPGTRLTVL.